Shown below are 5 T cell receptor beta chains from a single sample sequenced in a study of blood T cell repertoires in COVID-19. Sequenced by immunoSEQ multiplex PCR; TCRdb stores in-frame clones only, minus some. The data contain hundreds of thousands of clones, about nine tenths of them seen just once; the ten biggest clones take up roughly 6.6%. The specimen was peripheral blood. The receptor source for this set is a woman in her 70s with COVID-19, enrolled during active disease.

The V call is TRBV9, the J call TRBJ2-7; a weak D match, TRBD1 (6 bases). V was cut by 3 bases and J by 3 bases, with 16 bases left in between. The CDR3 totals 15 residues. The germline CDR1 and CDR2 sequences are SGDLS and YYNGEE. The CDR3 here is CASSATGLLFYEQYF. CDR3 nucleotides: TGTGCCAGCAGCGCTACAGGGCTCCTATTCTACGAGCAGTACTTC.

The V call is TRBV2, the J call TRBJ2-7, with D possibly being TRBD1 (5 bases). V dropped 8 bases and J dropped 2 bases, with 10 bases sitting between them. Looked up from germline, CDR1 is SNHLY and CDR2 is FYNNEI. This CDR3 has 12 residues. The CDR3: CASYRTTYEQYF. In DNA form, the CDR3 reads TGTGCCAGCTACAGGACCACCTACGAGCAGTACTTC.

The CDR3 is CASSPERASGNTIYF. CDR3 coding DNA: TGTGCCAGCTCACCAGAGAGGGCTTCTGGAAACACCATATATTTT. The chain uses TRBV18 and TRBJ1-3; D uncertain. Trimming took 2 bases from V and 1 from J, leaving 9 bases between them. Germline V lookup: CDR1 KGHSH, CDR2 LQKENI. CDR3 length: 15 amino acids.

CDR3 DNA: TGTGCCAGCAGCTTGGAGGGACAGATCACAGATACGCAGTATTTT. The encoded protein is CASSLEGQITDTQYF. The rearrangement joins TRBV5-5 to TRBJ2-3, with 7 bases lining up with TRBD1. The CDR3 is 15 amino acids. The ends lost 0 bases at V and 2 bases at J; junction bases unmatched: 3. CDR1 is SGHKS, CDR2 YYEKEE, per germline (reference sequence).

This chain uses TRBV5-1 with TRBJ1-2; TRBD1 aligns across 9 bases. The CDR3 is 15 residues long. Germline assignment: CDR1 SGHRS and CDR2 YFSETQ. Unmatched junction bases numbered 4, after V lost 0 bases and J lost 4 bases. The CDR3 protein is CASSLAGTGTYGYTF. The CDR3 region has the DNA TGCGCCAGCAGCTTGGCCGGGACAGGGACCTATGGCTACACCTTC.